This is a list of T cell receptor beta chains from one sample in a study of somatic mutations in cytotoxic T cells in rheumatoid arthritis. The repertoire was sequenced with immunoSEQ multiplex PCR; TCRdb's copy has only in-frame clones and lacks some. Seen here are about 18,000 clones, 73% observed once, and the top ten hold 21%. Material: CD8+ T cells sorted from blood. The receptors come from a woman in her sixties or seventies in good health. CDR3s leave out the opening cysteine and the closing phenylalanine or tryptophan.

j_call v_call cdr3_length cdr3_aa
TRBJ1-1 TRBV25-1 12 ASSELYGNTEAF
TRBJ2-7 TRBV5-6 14 ASSLGRRDGSYEQY
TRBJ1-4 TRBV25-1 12 ASSDRDPNEKLF
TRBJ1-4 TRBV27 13 ASSPSGVTNEKLF
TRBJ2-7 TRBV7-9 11 ASSLQSSYEQY
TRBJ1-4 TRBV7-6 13 ASSSRRATNEKLF
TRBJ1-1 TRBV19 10 ASAREPTEAF
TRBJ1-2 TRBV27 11 ASSLTGYHGYT
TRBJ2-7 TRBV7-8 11 ASSPTDSYEQY
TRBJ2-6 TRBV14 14 ASSQGRGLGANVLT